The 8 T cell receptor beta chains below all came from one sample that was sequenced in a study of blood T cell repertoires in COVID-19. Only in-frame clones appear in the TCRdb table, and some are missing; sequencing was by immunoSEQ multiplex PCR. This sample yields approximately 260,000 clones, of which around 87% are seen a single time; 3.5% to 4% belongs to the top ten. The sequencing sample was made of peripheral blood. The receptors come from a man younger than 30 with active or convalescent COVID-19.

The chain uses TRBV3-1 (or the pseudogene TRBV3-2) and TRBJ1-5; D might be TRBD1 (5 bases). The CDR3 totals 14 residues. The V end lost 3 bases, the J end lost 3 bases, and 9 bases lay between the germline ends. Germline values: CDR1 LGHDT, CDR2 YNNKEL (reference sequence). DNA for the CDR3: TGTGCCAGCAGCCAGACAGTTTCCAATCAGCCCCAGCATTTT. Protein: CASSQTVSNQPQHF.

The chain couples TRBV7-9 to TRBJ2-5, with TRBD2 identical over 7 bases. With 4 bases clipped from V and 5 bases from J, the junction kept 7 bases outside the gene matches. The CDR3 is 14 amino acids. The germline CDR1 and CDR2 sequences are SEHNR and FQNEAQ (reference sequence). The CDR3 spells CASSSPRGGETQYF. The CDR3 nucleotides are TGTGCCAGCAGCTCACCACGGGGAGGGGAGACCCAGTACTTC.

The V gene is TRBV30, the J gene TRBJ2-1; 11 bases line up with TRBD2. CDR1 and CDR2 (germline): GTSNPN, SVGIG (reference sequence). The CDR3 extends over 14 amino acids. With V trimmed by 5 bases and J by 8 bases, 8 bases remained unmatched. The CDR3 loop reads CAWVAGGGAHEQFF. The CDR3 DNA is TGTGCCTGGGTAGCGGGAGGGGGAGCCCATGAGCAGTTCTTC.

The CDR3 bases are TGTGCCAGCAGCGCACTAGTTTTCCAAGAGACCCAGTACTTC. Amino acids: CASSALVFQETQYF. This chain uses TRBV7-2 with TRBJ2-5; D is perhaps TRBD2 (5 bases). Germline V gives CDR1 SGHTA, CDR2 FQGNSA. This CDR3 comprises 14 residues. Between the trimmed V and J ends, which lost 5 bases and 1 base, there was a span of 11 bases. Full variable domain (remainder filled in from reference TRBV7-2 and TRBJ2-5): GAGVSQSPSNKVTEKGKDVELRCDPISGHTALYWYRQSLGQGLEFLIYFQGNSAPDKSGLPSDRFSAERTGGSVSTLTIQRTQQEDSAVYLCASSALVFQETQYFGPGTRLLVL.

In this sample, this clone turned up a few times. This chain connects TRBV19 to TRBJ1-3; a weak D match, TRBD1 (6 bases). Germline CDR1 and CDR2: LNHDA and SQIVND (reference sequence). CDR3 size: 17 residues. Deletions cut 6 bases from V and 0 bases from J, with 18 bases between. The CDR3 loop is CASRDPGQPISGNTIYF. The CDR3, as DNA: TGTGCCAGTAGGGACCCTGGACAGCCAATCTCTGGAAACACCATATATTTT. Supplemented by reference TRBV19 and TRBJ1-3, the full variable domain reads DGGITQSPKYLFRKEGQNVTLSCEQNLNHDAMYWYRQDPGQGLRLIYYSQIVNDFQKGDIAEGYSVSREKKESFPLTVTSAQKNPTAFYLCASRDPGQPISGNTIYFGEGSWLTVV.

The sample holds one count of this clone. The chain joins TRBV27 to TRBJ2-7; TRBD1 matches 7 bases. Germline loops: CDR1 MNHEY, CDR2 SMNVEV (reference sequence). There are 14 residues in the CDR3. The V and J ends lost 4 bases and 6 bases, in that order; junction bases with no gene match: 9. CDR3 nucleotide sequence: TGTGCCAGCAGTTCAATCGGGACAGCCGGCGAGCAGTACTTC. Translating it yields CASSSIGTAGEQYF.

This rearrangement joins TRBV24-1 to TRBJ2-7, with D possibly matching TRBD2 (6 bases). The CDR3 has 13 amino acids. Per the germline V gene, CDR1 is KGHDR and CDR2 is SFDVKD. The V end lost 10 bases, the J end lost 1 base, and 13 bases lay between the germline ends. The CDR3 protein is CATPSGRSYEQYF. CDR3 in DNA: TGTGCCACGCCGAGTGGGAGGTCCTACGAGCAGTACTTC.

This chain connects TRBV6-6 to TRBJ2-7; D not certain. The germline gives CDR1 MNHNY, CDR2 SVGAGI (reference sequence). The CDR3 runs to 12 residues. V gave up 7 bases and J gave up 5 bases, with 12 bases separating them. This CDR3 reads CASTETRDEQYF. The CDR3 DNA reads TGTGCCAGCACCGAAACTCGGGACGAGCAGTACTTC.